These T cell receptor beta chains were read from a single sample in a study of T cell responses to AZD1222 COVID-19 vaccine. Assay: immunoSEQ multiplex PCR; the TCRdb copy retains only in-frame clones and omits some. The data hold some 250,000 clones, with roughly 93% observed a single time. This material consisted of peripheral blood, taken 28 days after the second AZD1222 dose. All receptors come from an adult who received the AZD1222 COVID-19 vaccine. CDR3s include the opening cysteine and the closing phenylalanine or tryptophan. A D gene is named only where the DNA matches it firmly. A row's size may be missing; if present it is once, few, many or a size class.

. | TRBJ2-2 | 18 | . | TRBV5-8 | CASSVTWGGFSNTGELFF | TGTGCCAGCAGCGTGACTTGGGGGGGCTTTTCGAACACCGGGGAGCTGTTTTTT
. | TRBJ1-4 | 15 | TRBD1 | TRBV15 | CATSRSGTDNEKLFF | TGTGCCACCAGCAGGTCCGGGACAGATAATGAAAAACTGTTTTTT
. | TRBJ2-1 | 13 | TRBD2 | TRBV20-1 | CSASLAVYNEQFF | TGCAGTGCTAGTCTAGCGGTGTACAATGAGCAGTTCTTC
. | TRBJ1-1 | 14 | . | TRBV19 | CASSSGQVPLWAFF | TGTGCCAGTAGTTCGGGACAAGTCCCCCTGTGGGCTTTCTTT
. | TRBJ2-1 | 12 | . | TRBV19 | CASSMMGNEQFF | TGTGCCAGTAGTATGATGGGTAATGAGCAGTTCTTC
. | TRBJ2-1 | 18 | . | TRBV14 | CASSLFEGLTWRGGEQFF | TGTGCCAGCAGCCTCTTTGAAGGACTCACCTGGAGAGGGGGTGAGCAGTTCTTC
. | TRBJ2-7 | 16 | TRBD2 | TRBV3-1/TRBV3-2 | CASSQHGTSGSSEQYF | TGTGCCAGCAGCCAACATGGGACTAGCGGGAGTAGCGAGCAGTACTTC
. | TRBJ2-7 | 18 | . | TRBV6-2/TRBV6-3 | CASSYSTPKQGNSYEQYF | TGTGCCAGCAGTTACTCGACCCCAAAACAGGGTAACTCCTACGAGCAGTACTTC
. | TRBJ2-2 | 15 | . | TRBV28 | CASSLGNRRNGELFF | TGTGCCAGCAGTTTAGGTAACCGCCGTAACGGGGAGCTGTTTTTT
once | TRBJ1-2 | 13 | . | TRBV7-9 | CASSPSTRISYTF | TGTGCCAGCAGCCCATCGACCCGGATTAGCTACACCTTC
. | TRBJ1-1 | 16 | TRBD1 | TRBV5-4 | CASSKGQGDLNTEAFF | TGTGCCAGCAGCAAAGGACAGGGGGACTTGAACACTGAAGCTTTCTTT
. | TRBJ2-1 | 15 | TRBD2 | TRBV9 | CASSVAPAGGEEQFF | TGTGCCAGCAGCGTAGCGCCAGCGGGGGGAGAAGAGCAGTTCTTC
. | TRBJ2-1 | 17 | . | TRBV3-1/TRBV3-2 | CASSQDPRASSYNEQFF | TGTGCCAGCAGCCAGGATCCCCGGGCGAGCTCCTACAATGAGCAGTTCTTC
. | TRBJ1-1 | 12 | TRBD1 | TRBV2 | CASRTGVIEAFF | TGTGCCAGCAGAACAGGGGTCATAGAAGCTTTCTTT